The 21 T cell receptor beta chains below all came from one sample that was sequenced in a study of OX40 agonist ivuxolimab in advanced cancers. Some clones are missing from TCRdb's copy, which holds only in-frame ones; the method was immunoSEQ multiplex PCR. The data hold some 64,000 clones, with about 90% observed a single time. Sample: CD4+ or CD8+ T cells sorted from blood, taken in a trial of the OX40 agonist ivuxolimab. These receptors all come from an adult with an advanced solid tumor such as melanoma, head and neck, liver or kidney cancer.

DNA for the CDR3: TGTGCCAGCTGGGACCGACACTATGGCTACACCTTC. The encoded protein is CASWDRHYGYTF. The chain links TRBV19 to TRBJ1-2, with a weak D call TRBD1 (5 bases). V was shortened by 9 bases and J by 3 bases, with 11 bases between the two germline ends. Germline CDR1 reads LNHDA; CDR2 reads SQIVND (reference sequence). The CDR3 has 12 residues.

This clone was seen a single time. The chain combines TRBV18 with TRBJ2-1, with 13 bases fitting TRBD2. CDR3 length equals 16 residues. Losses at the gene ends were 0 bases for V and 9 bases for J; bases not matched to a gene: 5. Germline lookup yields CDR1 KGHSH and CDR2 LQKENI. The CDR3 region is CASSPPLAGGPVEQFF. DNA for the CDR3: TGTGCCAGCTCACCACCACTAGCGGGAGGGCCGGTTGAGCAGTTCTTC. The full variable domain, rest sourced from reference TRBV18 and TRBJ2-1, is NAGVMQNPRHLVRRRGQEARLRCSPMKGHSHVYWYRQLPEEGLKFMVYLQKENIIDESGMPKERFSAEFPKEGPSILRIQQVVRGDSAAYFCASSPPLAGGPVEQFFGPGTRLTVL.

This rearrangement joins TRBV5-4 to TRBJ1-2; 10 bases match TRBD1. The CDR3 is 14 residues long. The V and J ends lost 6 bases and 3 bases, in that order; junction bases with no gene match: 5. Germline V gene sequence: CDR1 SGHNT, CDR2 YYREEE (reference sequence). CDR3 residues: CASTPGTGDYGYTF. For the CDR3, the DNA is TGTGCCAGCACCCCCGGGACAGGGGACTATGGCTACACCTTC.

The chain uses TRBV27 and TRBJ1-2; 10 bases are shared with TRBD1. CDR3 length equals 18 residues. Germline V gene data show CDR1 as MNHEY and CDR2 as SMNVEV (reference sequence). V shed 0 bases and J 4 bases; nucleotides not matched to a gene: 11. CDR3 coding DNA: TGTGCCAGCAGTTTATCGGTCGGCGGGACAGGGGAAGTCTATGGCTACACCTTC. It codes for CASSLSVGGTGEVYGYTF.

The rearrangement uses TRBV6-5 and TRBJ2-7; 7 bases match TRBD1. The germline V gene has CDR1 MNHEY and CDR2 SVGAGI. V shed 6 bases, J shed 3 bases, and the junction held 8 bases outside the gene matches. This CDR3 spans 14 amino acids. CDR3 bases: TGTGCCAGCAGAAAGACAGGGACCCTCTACGAGCAGTACTTC. Its protein product is CASRKTGTLYEQYF.

This clone showed up just once. The rearrangement links TRBV7-6 to TRBJ1-4; 7 bases fit TRBD1. Germline V gene lookup returns CDR1 SGHVS and CDR2 FNYEAQ. Germline trimming cut 4 bases from V and 4 bases from J; bases unmatched to any gene: 6. This CDR3 spans 15 amino acids. Here the CDR3 reads CASSSGDSSNEKLFF. In DNA form, the CDR3 reads TGTGCCAGCAGCTCAGGGGACAGCAGTAATGAAAAACTGTTTTTT.

The chain combines TRBV2 with TRBJ1-1; TRBD1 aligns across 8 bases. The junction had 8 bases not matched to a gene; V was cut back by 5 bases and J by 9 bases. CDR3 length: 13 amino acids. Germline V gene lookup returns CDR1 SNHLY and CDR2 FYNNEI. The CDR3 reads CASSWGQDEKAFF. The CDR3 DNA follows: TGTGCCAGCAGTTGGGGACAGGACGAAAAAGCTTTCTTT.

The chain uses TRBV13 and TRBJ2-5, with a possible D match to TRBD2 (5 bases). Matching the DNA end better, TRBJ2-7 makes the J call doubtful. Germline values: CDR1 PRHDT, CDR2 FYEKMQ (reference sequence). This CDR3 region has 13 residues. CDR3 sequence: CASSLIWRDEQYF. Here the CDR3 DNA reads TGTGCCAGCAGCTTAATTTGGCGGGACGAGCAGTACTTC.

The chain combines TRBV19 with TRBJ2-2; D might be TRBD1 (5 bases). Germline CDR1 is LNHDA and CDR2 is SQIVND (reference sequence). V was shortened by 5 bases and J by 6 bases, with 7 bases between the two germline ends. The CDR3 loop spans 12 amino acids. DNA of the CDR3: TGTGCCAGTAGTGCAGGGTCCGGGGAGCTGTTTTTT. Residues: CASSAGSGELFF. Supplemented by reference TRBV19 and TRBJ2-2, the full variable domain reads DGGITQSPKYLFRKEGQNVTLSCEQNLNHDAMYWYRQDPGQGLRLIYYSQIVNDFQKGDIAEGYSVSREKKESFPLTVTSAQKNPTAFYLCASSAGSGELFFGEGSRLTVL.

The chain employs TRBV9 and TRBJ2-7; TRBD2 aligns across 12 bases. V lost 3 bases, J lost 4 bases, and 14 bases stayed unmatched. The CDR3 loop spans 18 amino acids. Per germline, CDR1 SGDLS and CDR2 YYNGEE. The CDR3 DNA is TGTGCCAGCAGCGAGGGACTAGCGGGTCAAATAATCCCTTACGAGCAGTACTTC. Amino acids: CASSEGLAGQIIPYEQYF.

The genes are TRBV28 and TRBJ2-5, with 8 bases that match TRBD1. Losses at the gene ends were 6 bases for V and 4 bases for J; bases not matched to a gene: 7. Germline CDR1 MDHEN, CDR2 SYDVKM. CDR3 length: 14 amino acids. The CDR3 loop is CASRMTGALETQYF. In nucleotides, the CDR3 is TGTGCCAGCAGGATGACAGGGGCTTTAGAGACCCAGTACTTC.

This chain joins TRBV6-5 and TRBJ2-7; D perhaps matches TRBD1 (6 bases). Germline V CDR1 and CDR2: MNHEY, SVGAGI. This CDR3 is 11 amino acids long. The V end was cut by 6 bases, the J end by 4 bases, with 7 bases between. CDR3 coding DNA: TGTGCCAGCAGGGACAGTTACGAGCAGTACTTC. Translation gives CASRDSYEQYF.

V usage is TRBV29-1 and J usage is TRBJ2-3; TRBD2 matches 12 bases. This CDR3 has 14 amino acids. J lost 5 bases, V lost 5 bases, and 5 bases had no gene match. Germline V CDR1 and CDR2: SQVTM, ANQGSEA. The CDR3 reads CSVRLAGGVDTQYF. The CDR3 DNA reads as TGCAGCGTTCGCCTAGCGGGAGGGGTAGATACGCAGTATTTT.

CDR3 DNA sequence: TGTGCCAGCCGGGTTCGGGCCGTGTACACCGGGGAGCTGTTTTTT. Its protein is CASRVRAVYTGELFF. The chain combines TRBV11-2 with TRBJ2-2; D is unresolved. The V gene lost 8 bases and the J gene lost 3 bases, with 16 bases spanning the gap. The CDR3 totals 15 residues. The germline V gene encodes CDR1 SGHAT and CDR2 FQNNGV. The entire variable domain, with the rest obtained from reference TRBV11-2 and TRBJ2-2, is as follows: EAGVAQSPRYKIIEKRQSVAFWCNPISGHATLYWYQQILGQGPKLLIQFQNNGVVDDSQLPKDRFSAERLKGVDSTLKIQPAKLEDSAVYLCASRVRAVYTGELFFGEGSRLTVL.

The chain joins TRBV5-4 to TRBJ1-2, with TRBD1 as a possible D gene (6 bases). From germline, CDR1 is SGHNT and CDR2 YYREEE (reference sequence). The V end lost 3 bases, the J end lost 4 bases, and 19 bases lay between the germline ends. CDR3 length: 16 amino acids. The CDR3 spells CASSSTGGLGAYGYTF. The CDR3 DNA reads as TGTGCCAGCAGCTCGACAGGAGGACTCGGGGCCTATGGCTACACCTTC.

This sequence joins TRBV12-5 and TRBJ2-7, with TRBD1 identical over 8 bases. From germline, CDR1 is LGHNT and CDR2 FRNRAP. V lost 0 bases to trimming and J lost 6 bases; unmatched junction nucleotides: 7. The CDR3 is 15 amino acids. In nucleotides, the CDR3 is TGTGCTAGTGGTTTGGTAGTACAGGGGGTTGGCGAGCAGTACTTC. Amino acids: CASGLVVQGVGEQYF.

The chain couples TRBV7-2 to TRBJ1-5, with 7 nucleotides matching TRBD1. Germline CDR1 and CDR2: SGHTA and FQGNSA. V lost 5 bases, J lost 4 bases, and 5 bases stayed unmatched. The CDR3 runs 14 residues. The CDR3 here is CASSPDRSNQPQHF. The CDR3 DNA sequence: TGTGCCAGCAGCCCGGACAGGAGTAATCAGCCCCAGCATTTT.

This clone was observed once. This chain links TRBV4-1 with TRBJ1-4; possibly TRBD1 for D (5 bases). CDR1 and CDR2 from the germline V gene are MGHRA and YSYEKL. This CDR3 comprises 14 residues. Trimming removed 0 bases from V and 8 bases from J, with 10 bases in between. The chain's CDR3 is CASSQEQGKEKLFF. The CDR3 DNA sequence: TGCGCCAGCAGCCAAGAGCAGGGTAAAGAAAAACTGTTTTTT.

The J gene is TRBJ2-3, the V gene TRBV2; 13 bases fit TRBD2. The CDR3 is 17 residues long. Germline V lookup: CDR1 SNHLY, CDR2 FYNNEI. The trim removed 6 bases at V and 4 bases at J, leaving 10 bases unmatched. CDR3 residues: CASRRGGLAGVSDTQYF. CDR3 coding DNA: TGTGCCAGCAGGAGGGGAGGACTAGCGGGAGTTTCAGATACGCAGTATTTT.

The chain has TRBV27 and TRBJ1-6, with 9 bases aligning to TRBD1. CDR3 size: 15 residues. Germline values: CDR1 MNHEY, CDR2 SMNVEV (reference sequence). V lost 3 bases to trimming and J lost 9 bases; unmatched junction nucleotides: 6. CDR3 in amino acids: CASSLGTGHGSPLHF. CDR3 coding DNA: TGTGCCAGCAGTTTGGGGACAGGGCATGGTTCACCCCTCCACTTT.

The chain recombines TRBV5-4 with TRBJ2-3; 12 nucleotides agree with TRBD2. The J segment lost 9 bases and the V segment lost 1 base, leaving 6 bases of the junction unmatched. The CDR3 spans 15 residues. The germline CDR1 and CDR2 sequences are SGHNT and YYREEE (reference sequence). The CDR3 region is CASSLSTSGRHTQYF. CDR3 DNA: TGTGCCAGCAGCTTGTCGACTAGCGGGAGACACACGCAGTATTTT.